This TCR beta chain was retrieved from a study of memory CD4+ T cells and cytomegalovirus serostatus. A remark on this clone: The antigen is not known.

Single viable CD3+CD4+CD8-CD45RO+ cells were sorted as the memory CD4+ T cells. Overall study findings and caveats: Of approximately 160 reported CMV TCRbeta sequences, around 63 were found in memory CD4+ repertoires.

As processed by the authors: After removing out-of-frame reads, 2.3 million or so distinct TCRbeta sequences remained. The table came from immunoSEQ multiplex PCR; TCRdb's copy has only in-frame clones and leaves some out. V, J and clone size are taken as reported in that table, and D and trimming were inferred from the DNA itself. There are tens of thousands of clones in the sample; roughly three quarters occur only once, and 0.95% to 1.3% lies in the top ten. Germline loops: CDR1 SGHDT, CDR2 YYEEEE. The V gene lost 3 bases and the J gene lost 0 bases, with 7 bases spanning the gap. The CDR3 is 15 amino acids.

This TCR was sampled from an adult in good health and CMV-seronegative. The sample consisted of memory CD4+ T cells from blood. The V call is TRBV5-6, the J call TRBJ2-6; D uncertain. CDR3 amino acids: CASSSLPSGANVLTF. CDR3 nucleotides: TGTGCCAGCAGCTCCTTGCCCTCTGGGGCCAACGTCCTGACTTTC.